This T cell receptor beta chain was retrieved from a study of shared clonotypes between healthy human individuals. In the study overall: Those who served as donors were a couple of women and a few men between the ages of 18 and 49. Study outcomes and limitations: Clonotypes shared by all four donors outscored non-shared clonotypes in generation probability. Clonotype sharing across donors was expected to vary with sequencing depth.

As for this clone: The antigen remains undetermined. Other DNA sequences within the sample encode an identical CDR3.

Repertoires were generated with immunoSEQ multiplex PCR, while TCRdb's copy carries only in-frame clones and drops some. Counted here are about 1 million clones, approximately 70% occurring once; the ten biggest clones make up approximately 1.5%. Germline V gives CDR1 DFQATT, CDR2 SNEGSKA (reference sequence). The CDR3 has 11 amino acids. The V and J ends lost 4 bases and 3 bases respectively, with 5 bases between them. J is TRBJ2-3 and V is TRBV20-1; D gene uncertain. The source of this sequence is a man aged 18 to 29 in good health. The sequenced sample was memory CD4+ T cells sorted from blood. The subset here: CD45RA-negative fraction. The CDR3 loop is CSATSTDTQYF. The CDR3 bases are TGCAGTGCTACATCGACAGATACGCAGTATTTT.